This T cell receptor beta chain was captured by sequencing in a study of T cell responses to AZD1222 COVID-19 vaccine. General observations from the study: Donors were largely white British and mainly female; clonal diversity was possibly underestimated.

Worth noting for this clone: Antigen specificity is unknown.

With V trimmed by 2 bases and J by 5 bases, 12 bases remained unmatched. Germline lookup yields CDR1 WNHNN and CDR2 SYGVQD (reference sequence). The CDR3 is 18 amino acids. Assay: immunoSEQ multiplex PCR; the TCRdb copy retains only in-frame clones and omits some. The table records some 170,000 clones, 70% to 90% of them present only once. This receptor was obtained from an adult who received the MenACWY meningococcal vaccine as a control. The input for sequencing was peripheral blood, taken 28 days after the second dose of the MenACWY control vaccine. The chain employs TRBV10-1 and TRBJ2-7, with 13 bases lining up with TRBD2. The CDR3 loop reads CASSEAGTSGASRDEQYF. In DNA, the CDR3 is TGCGCCAGCAGTGAGGCTGGGACTAGCGGGGCGAGTCGGGACGAGCAGTACTTC.